Listed here are 26 T cell receptor beta chains from one sample, sequenced in a study of blood T cell repertoires in COVID-19. Profiling relied on immunoSEQ multiplex PCR, and the TCRdb table lists in-frame clones only, not all of them. The sample lists about 110,000 clones, 76% occurring once. The sequencing sample was made of peripheral blood. These receptors originate from a man older than 75 with COVID-19, enrolled during active disease.

This clone was picked up many times. The chain couples TRBV9 to TRBJ2-7; D remains unclear. V was pared by 0 bases and J by 2 bases, with 9 bases between. Germline CDR1 reads SGDLS; CDR2 reads YYNGEE. The CDR3 has 14 residues. This CDR3 reads CASSVGGYPYEQYF. CDR3 DNA sequence: TGTGCCAGCAGCGTAGGCGGCTACCCCTACGAGCAGTACTTC. Variable domain in full (rest from reference TRBV9 and TRBJ2-7): DSGVTQTPKHLITATGQRVTLRCSPRSGDLSVYWYQQSLDQGLQFLIQYYNGEERAKGNILERFSAQQFPDLHSELNLSSLELGDSALYFCASSVGGYPYEQYFGPGTRLTVT.

Of note for this clone: Other nucleotide sequences from this sample produce the same CDR3. This chain uses TRBV6-5 with TRBJ2-7, with a possible D match to TRBD2 (5 bases). The CDR3 loop spans 13 amino acids. V was pared by 2 bases and J by 2 bases, with 7 bases between. Germline CDR1 MNHEY, CDR2 SVGAGI. CDR3 DNA: TGTGCCAGCAGTTACCCCGGGACCTACGAGCAGTACTTC. This gives the protein CASSYPGTYEQYF.

The V call is TRBV5-6, the J call TRBJ1-1; D unresolved. Trimming took 0 bases from V and 1 from J, leaving 7 bases between them. The CDR3 extends over 14 amino acids. Germline assignment: CDR1 SGHDT and CDR2 YYEEEE. This CDR3 reads CASSLEHRNTEAFF. The DNA of the CDR3 is TGTGCCAGCAGCTTGGAACACAGGAACACTGAAGCTTTCTTT.

This clone showed up just once. The CDR3, as DNA: TGTGCCAGCAGCCCGGAGGGCCGGTCCTACAATGAGCAGTTCTTC. Translating gives CASSPEGRSYNEQFF. The chain joins TRBV9 to TRBJ2-1, with TRBD2 as a possible D gene (6 bases). The CDR3 loop spans 15 amino acids. Between the trimmed V and J ends, which lost 4 bases and 1 base, there was a span of 12 bases. The germline V gene has CDR1 SGDLS and CDR2 YYNGEE.

The chain recombines TRBV10-3 with TRBJ2-7, with 7 bases lining up with TRBD1. The CDR3 has 15 amino acids. Unmatched junction bases numbered 11, after V lost 3 bases and J lost 6 bases. Germline CDR1 ENHRY, CDR2 SYGVKD. CDR3 loop: CAISDRQGRVGEQYF. CDR3 coding DNA: TGTGCCATCAGTGACCGACAGGGTAGGGTTGGCGAGCAGTACTTC.

V and J are TRBV4-1 and TRBJ2-3; 10 nucleotides agree with TRBD2. The CDR3 is 13 residues long. The V gene end was trimmed by 7 bases and the J gene end by 5 bases; junction bases not matched to a gene: 3. The germline V gene has CDR1 MGHRA and CDR2 YSYEKL. The CDR3 bases are TGCGCCAGCAAGCTAGCGGGAGAAGATACGCAGTATTTT. This sequence encodes CASKLAGEDTQYF.

This clone appeared a few times. The chain carries TRBV2 and TRBJ2-2; D uncertain. The CDR3 loop spans 15 amino acids. V lost 3 bases and J lost 4, with 12 bases in between. Germline V gives CDR1 SNHLY, CDR2 FYNNEI. CDR3 in amino acids: CASSEPYSGTGELFF. The CDR3 DNA is TGTGCCAGCAGTGAGCCGTATAGTGGCACCGGGGAGCTGTTTTTT.

The chain joins TRBV15 to TRBJ1-2; TRBD1 might be the D (6 bases). CDR1 is LNHNV, CDR2 YYDKDF, per germline (reference sequence). This CDR3 spans 19 amino acids. The V and J ends lost 7 bases and 4 bases respectively, with 31 bases between them. The CDR3 DNA is TGTGCCACCACAGACGGGACAACCTTTTCCACGCGAGGAATCTATGGCTACACCTTC. Residues: CATTDGTTFSTRGIYGYTF.

The sample holds one count of this clone. The V and J genes are TRBV5-1 and TRBJ1-6, with TRBD1 matching over 10 bases. Per germline, CDR1 SGHRS and CDR2 YFSETQ. This CDR3 contains 16 residues. V gave up 4 bases and J gave up 7 bases; unmatched junction bases: 8. The CDR3 nucleotides read TGCGCCAGCAGCCCTGATCGGACAGGGGGGAATTCACCCCTCCACTTT. This sequence encodes CASSPDRTGGNSPLHF.

This clone appeared a few times. The V and J genes are TRBV5-1 and TRBJ2-3; D is undetermined. V lost 1 base and J 0 bases, leaving 9 bases between the germline ends. The germline gives CDR1 SGHRS, CDR2 YFSETQ. The CDR3 loop spans 15 amino acids. The CDR3 DNA is TGCGCCAGCAGCTTGCAGTCCTCTAGCACAGATACGCAGTATTTT. Translation: CASSLQSSSTDTQYF.

The V and J genes are TRBV12-3 or TRBV12-4 and TRBJ2-7; D uncertain. Trimming stripped 6 bases from V and 3 bases from J, with 9 bases between. The CDR3 extends over 12 amino acids. CDR3 in DNA: TGTGCCAGCAGATCATCCTACTACGAGCAGTACTTC. Protein: CASRSSYYEQYF.

Comment on this clone: The sample holds other DNA sequences that translate to the same CDR3. The CDR3 is CASSLGQPNEKLFF. In DNA form, the CDR3 reads TGCGCCAGCAGCTTGGGACAGCCTAATGAAAAACTGTTTTTT. The chain joins TRBV5-1 to TRBJ1-4, with a weak D call TRBD1 (5 bases). The CDR3 consists of 14 residues. The V end lost 0 bases, the J end lost 3 bases, and 6 bases lay between the germline ends. Germline values: CDR1 SGHRS, CDR2 YFSETQ. The whole variable domain, filled in from reference TRBV5-1 and TRBJ1-4, reads KAGVTQTPRYLIKTRGQQVTLSCSPISGHRSVSWYQQTPGQGLQFLFEYFSETQRNKGNFPGRFSGRQFSNSRSEMNVSTLELGDSALYLCASSLGQPNEKLFFGSGTQLSVL.

The V gene is TRBV7-9, the J gene TRBJ2-7, with D possibly TRBD1 on 7 matching bases. The germline V gene has CDR1 SEHNR and CDR2 FQNEAQ (reference sequence). V was cut by 0 bases and J by 5 bases, with 14 bases left in between. CDR3 length equals 15 residues. CDR3 DNA sequence: TGTGCCAGCAGCTTAGCTCAGGGGGACTCGGACGAGCAGTACTTC. It encodes CASSLAQGDSDEQYF.

This clone occurred a few times. The chain is built from TRBV5-1 and TRBJ2-5; 9 bases line up with TRBD2. This CDR3 is built from 17 residues. J gave up 5 bases and V 0 bases, and 11 bases lay outside the gene matches. The germline V gene has CDR1 SGHRS and CDR2 YFSETQ. The CDR3 DNA reads as TGCGCCAGCAGCTTGGTGGTAGCGGGAGCGGTTGGCGAGACCCAGTACTTC. Amino acid sequence: CASSLVVAGAVGETQYF.

The rearrangement joins TRBV5-6 to TRBJ2-3; D is perhaps TRBD2 (6 bases). Trimming left V 3 bases short and J 0 bases short, with 17 bases between. This CDR3 contains 17 residues. CDR1 SGHDT and CDR2 YYEEEE come from the germline V gene. The CDR3 nucleotides read TGTGCCAGCAGCTCCTTCTGGGAGGATCCTAGCACAGATACGCAGTATTTT. This translates into CASSSFWEDPSTDTQYF. The full variable domain, rest sourced from reference TRBV5-6 and TRBJ2-3, is DAGVTQSPTHLIKTRGQQVTLRCSPKSGHDTVSWYQQALGQGPQFIFQYYEEEERQRGNFPDRFSGHQFPNYSSELNVNALLLGDSALYLCASSSFWEDPSTDTQYFGPGTRLTVL.

This chain links TRBV18 with TRBJ1-1, with 7 nucleotides matching TRBD1. Germline V gives CDR1 KGHSH, CDR2 LQKENI. The CDR3 sequence is 15 residues long. V shed 1 base, J shed 1 base, and the junction held 3 bases outside the gene matches. This CDR3 reads CASSPLGTANTEAFF. CDR3 bases: TGTGCCAGCTCACCACTTGGGACAGCGAACACTGAAGCTTTCTTT.

V and J are TRBV7-8 and TRBJ2-4, with D hard to call. The germline V and J ends were trimmed by 5 bases and 6 bases, with 20 bases remaining between them. Germline V CDR1 and CDR2: SGHVS, FQNEAQ. The CDR3 has 16 amino acids. The CDR3 DNA is TGTGCCAGCAGCCGGCCCCGTGGAGAGGCATCAAACATTCAGTACTTC. Residues: CASSRPRGEASNIQYF.

This clone showed up just a few times. The genes are TRBV9 and TRBJ1-5, with D perhaps matching TRBD1 (5 bases). Trimming took off 1 base at V and 0 bases at J, with 8 bases between the two ends. The CDR3 spans 15 residues. Germline CDR1 is SGDLS and CDR2 is YYNGEE. The CDR3 nucleotides read TGTGCCAGCAGCGTATCGGGGGGTAGCAATCAGCCCCAGCATTTT. It is translated as CASSVSGGSNQPQHF.

This clone has only a few counts. The V gene is TRBV6-5, the J gene TRBJ2-7; 10 nucleotides agree with TRBD2. Germline V gives CDR1 MNHEY, CDR2 SVGAGI. V was clipped by 0 bases and J by 3 bases; unmatched bases: 5. The CDR3 runs 16 residues. The CDR3 DNA follows: TGTGCCAGCAGTTACTCGCTAGCGGGAGTTAACTACGAGCAGTACTTC. Translating gives CASSYSLAGVNYEQYF.

This clone has more than one count but fewer than ten. V gene TRBV18 combines with J gene TRBJ1-2; 8 bases match TRBD1. The CDR3 is made up of 14 amino acids. The V and J ends lost 3 bases and 3 bases, in that order; junction bases with no gene match: 3. Germline V gene data show CDR1 as KGHSH and CDR2 as LQKENI. As DNA, the CDR3 is TGTGCCAGCTCACCGTCGACAGGGGACTATGGCTACACCTTC. This translates into CASSPSTGDYGYTF. Full variable domain (outside the CDR3, taken from reference TRBV18 and TRBJ1-2): NAGVMQNPRHLVRRRGQEARLRCSPMKGHSHVYWYRQLPEEGLKFMVYLQKENIIDESGMPKERFSAEFPKEGPSILRIQQVVRGDSAAYFCASSPSTGDYGYTFGSGTRLTVV.

The table lists this clone with a count of one. The chain links TRBV3-1 (or the pseudogene TRBV3-2) to TRBJ2-7, with D possibly TRBD2 on 5 matching bases. V gave up 3 bases and J gave up 7 bases, with 13 bases separating them. This CDR3 has 13 amino acids. The germline gives CDR1 LGHDT, CDR2 YNNKEL (reference sequence). The CDR3 DNA sequence: TGTGCCAGCAGCCAGGTAACTAGACGAGAGCAGTACTTC. Amino acid sequence: CASSQVTRREQYF.

The V gene is TRBV2, the J gene TRBJ2-2; 8 nucleotides align to TRBD2. Germline assignment: CDR1 SNHLY and CDR2 FYNNEI. The CDR3 is 16 residues long. V dropped 10 bases and J dropped 7; count of bases not matched to a gene: 17. The CDR3 here is CATPGGGARNDGELFF. DNA for the CDR3: TGTGCCACCCCCGGGGGGGGCGCCCGGAATGACGGGGAGCTGTTTTTT.

This chain joins TRBV19 and TRBJ2-1, with 7 positions matching TRBD1. The CDR3 has 14 residues. Germline V lookup: CDR1 LNHDA, CDR2 SQIVND (reference sequence). J lost 8 bases, V lost 6 bases, and 10 bases had no gene match. Written as DNA, the CDR3 is TGTGCCAGTAGGCTAGGGACAGAGCTATATGAGCAGTTCTTC. This sequence encodes CASRLGTELYEQFF.

J is TRBJ2-3 and V is TRBV7-2, with 7 positions matching TRBD2. Germline trimming cut 5 bases from V and 2 bases from J; bases unmatched to any gene: 7. The germline gives CDR1 SGHTA, CDR2 FQGNSA. The CDR3 contains 15 residues. The CDR3: CASSRDYLLTDTQYF. In nucleotides, the CDR3 is TGTGCCAGCAGCCGGGACTACCTACTCACAGATACGCAGTATTTT.

The chain recombines TRBV7-8 with TRBJ2-1, with a possible D match to TRBD1 (6 bases). CDR1 SGHVS and CDR2 FQNEAQ come from the germline V gene. This CDR3 region has 15 residues. The ends were cut back, 8 bases at V and 4 bases at J, with 18 bases in the middle. The CDR3 DNA sequence: TGTGCCAGCGAACAGGGCCGAGGGGGATACAATGAGCAGTTCTTC. Protein product: CASEQGRGGYNEQFF.

This clone was seen many times. The CDR3 coding sequence is TGTGCCAGCAGTTACTCCCCGAGGCTAGCGCCCGGGGAGCTGTTTTTT. Amino acid sequence: CASSYSPRLAPGELFF. The V call is TRBV6-2 or TRBV6-3, the J call TRBJ2-2; D is perhaps TRBD2 (6 bases). The CDR3 totals 16 residues. In germline, CDR1 is MNHEY, CDR2 SVGEGT. The ends were cut back, 0 bases at V and 6 bases at J, with 14 bases in the middle.